This T cell receptor beta chain derives from a study of shared clonotypes between healthy human individuals. Assay: immunoSEQ multiplex PCR; the TCRdb copy retains only in-frame clones and omits some. This table holds under 1,100,000 clones, about 75% found once. Trimming took off 6 bases at V and 0 bases at J, with 18 bases between the two ends. This CDR3 is built from 17 residues. CDR1 and CDR2 (germline): LNHDA, SQIVND (reference sequence). This sequence originates from a man between 18 and 35 years old in good health. The rearrangement uses TRBV19 and TRBJ1-5, with D maybe TRBD1 (6 bases). Sequences were obtained from memory CD4+ T cells sorted from blood. Noted subset: CD45RA-negative fraction. The chain's CDR3 is CASRQRGTALSNQPQHF. The CDR3 DNA follows: TGTGCCAGTAGACAGAGGGGGACTGCCCTTAGCAATCAGCCCCAGCATTTT.